Below, one T cell receptor (beta chain) is given with its context. Assay: immunoSEQ multiplex PCR; the TCRdb copy retains only in-frame clones and omits some. This sample has under 400,000 clones, with about 89% found just once. These data belong to a study of blood T cell repertoires in COVID-19. A Seattle source enrolled patients during active infection and followed them longitudinally. The CDR3 is 18 residues long. The V gene's germline CDR1 is SGHAT and CDR2 FQNNGV. V was clipped by 5 bases and J by 7 bases, with 26 bases between them. This clonotype was sampled from a woman aged 25 to 39 with COVID-19, enrolled during active disease. The chain uses TRBV11-2 and TRBJ1-4; maybe TRBD1 (6 bases). Sequencing was carried out using peripheral blood. CDR3 sequence reads: CASSPRGGWGKIVEKLFF. The CDR3 region has the DNA TGTGCCAGCAGCCCTAGAGGGGGTTGGGGGAAAATCGTTGAAAAACTGTTTTTT.